This T cell receptor beta chain was observed in a study of cytomegalovirus exposure and HLA in healthy donors. Whole-study context: The roughly 120 validation repertoires, a later analysis reported, used the same platform as the roughly 730 repertoires from the first cohort. Study observations and caveats: TCR clusters originating in the first cohort tended to co-occur in the 110 or so validation repertoires, according to a later analysis. There were around 160 TCR beta chains listed as cytomegalovirus-associated. Rare sequences made up most TCRs, while some public TCRs were found in many donors.

The V and J ends lost 0 bases and 3 bases respectively, with 14 bases between them. CDR3 length equals 15 residues. Germline CDR1 reads GTSNPN; CDR2 reads SVGIG (reference sequence). A word on this clone: Its antigen remains unknown.

Libraries were prepared by immunoSEQ multiplex PCR; TCRdb keeps only in-frame clonotypes and omits some of them. The data contain 200,000 to 250,000 clones, approximately 80% of them singletons. The rearrangement joins TRBV30 to TRBJ2-5, with D possibly TRBD1 on 5 matching bases. The sequence derives from a woman aged 25 to 45 in good health and CMV-seropositive. Sequenced material: PBMCs. The chain's CDR3 is CAWSVGRSGKETQYF. CDR3 nucleotides: TGTGCCTGGAGTGTAGGTCGATCAGGGAAAGAGACCCAGTACTTC.